This entry features one TCR beta chain sequence. Its antigen is undetermined. Only in-frame clones appear in the TCRdb table, and some are missing; sequencing was by immunoSEQ multiplex PCR. Counted here are roughly 36,000 clones, about 95% occurring once; the ten biggest clones make up less than 0.25%. V shed 2 bases and J 6 bases; nucleotides not matched to a gene: 5. The CDR3 totals 14 residues. Per the germline V gene, CDR1 is LGHNA and CDR2 is YSLEER. The data originate from a study of graft-versus-host responses after intestinal transplantation. Sequenced material: unstimulated CD8+ T cells sorted from spleen or lymph node cells, taken before transplant. This TCR came from a human donor who was the organ donor for an intestinal transplant. The chain carries TRBV4-3 and TRBJ1-1; 8 bases align to TRBD1. CDR3: CASSQLGTGPEAFF. The CDR3 nucleotides read TGCGCCAGCAGCCAACTAGGGACAGGACCTGAAGCTTTCTTT.